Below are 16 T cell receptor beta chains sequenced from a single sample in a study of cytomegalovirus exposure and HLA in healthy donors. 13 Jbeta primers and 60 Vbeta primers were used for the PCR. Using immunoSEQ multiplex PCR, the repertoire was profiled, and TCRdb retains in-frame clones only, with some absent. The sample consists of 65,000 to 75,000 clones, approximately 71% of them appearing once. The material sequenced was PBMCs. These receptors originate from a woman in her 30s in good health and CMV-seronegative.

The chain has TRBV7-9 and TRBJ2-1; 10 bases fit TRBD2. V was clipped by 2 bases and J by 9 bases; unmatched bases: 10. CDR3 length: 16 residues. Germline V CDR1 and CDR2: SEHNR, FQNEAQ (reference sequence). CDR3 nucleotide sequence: TGTGCCAGCAGCTTACTAGCGGGGGTCGCGGTCGGTGAGCAGTTCTTC. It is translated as CASSLLAGVAVGEQFF. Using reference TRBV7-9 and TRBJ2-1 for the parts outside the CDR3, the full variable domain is DTGVSQNPRHKITKRGQNVTFRCDPISEHNRLYWYRQTLGQGPEFLTYFQNEAQLEKSRLLSDRFSAERPKGSFSTLEIQRTEQGDSAMYLCASSLLAGVAVGEQFFGPGTRLTVL.

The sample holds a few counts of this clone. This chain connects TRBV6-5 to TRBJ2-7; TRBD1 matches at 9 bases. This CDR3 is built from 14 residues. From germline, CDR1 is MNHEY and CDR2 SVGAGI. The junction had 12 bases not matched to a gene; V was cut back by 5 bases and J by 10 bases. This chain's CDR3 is CASSPQRDRDAQYF. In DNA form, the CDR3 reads TGTGCCAGCAGTCCCCAGAGGGACAGGGACGCCCAGTACTTC.

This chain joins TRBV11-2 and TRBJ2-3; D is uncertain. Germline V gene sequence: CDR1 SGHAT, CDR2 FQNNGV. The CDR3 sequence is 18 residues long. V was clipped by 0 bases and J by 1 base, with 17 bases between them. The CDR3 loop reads CASSLDNRGPERTDTQYF. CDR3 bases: TGTGCCAGCAGCTTAGATAACCGAGGCCCCGAACGCACAGATACGCAGTATTTT.

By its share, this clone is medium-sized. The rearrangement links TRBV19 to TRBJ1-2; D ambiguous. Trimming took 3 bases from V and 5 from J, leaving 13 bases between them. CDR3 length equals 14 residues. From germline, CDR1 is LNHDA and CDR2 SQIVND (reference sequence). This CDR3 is CASSIDPQAYGYTF. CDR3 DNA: TGTGCCAGTAGTATTGACCCCCAGGCGTATGGCTACACCTTC.

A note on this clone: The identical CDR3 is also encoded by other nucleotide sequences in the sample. CDR3 amino acids: CASSLEQGYGYTF. CDR3 bases: TGTGCCAGCAGCTTGGAACAGGGCTATGGCTACACCTTC. The chain couples TRBV5-5 to TRBJ1-2, with D perhaps matching TRBD1 (6 bases). CDR3 size: 13 residues. Per germline, CDR1 SGHKS and CDR2 YYEKEE (reference sequence). V lost 0 bases and J 4 bases, leaving 7 bases between the germline ends.

Here the CDR3 reads CASSSSGGAPDTQYF. The CDR3 nucleotides read TGTGCCAGCAGTTCTAGCGGGGGGGCCCCCGATACGCAGTATTTT. This sequence joins TRBV5-6 and TRBJ2-3, with 12 bases that match TRBD2. Trimming at V came to 5 bases and at J to 6 bases, leaving 7 bases not matched to a gene. Looked up from germline, CDR1 is SGHDT and CDR2 is YYEEEE. This CDR3 region has 15 residues. Complete variable domain (other parts from reference TRBV5-6 and TRBJ2-3): DAGVTQSPTHLIKTRGQQVTLRCSPKSGHDTVSWYQQALGQGPQFIFQYYEEEERQRGNFPDRFSGHQFPNYSSELNVNALLLGDSALYLCASSSSGGAPDTQYFGPGTRLTVL.

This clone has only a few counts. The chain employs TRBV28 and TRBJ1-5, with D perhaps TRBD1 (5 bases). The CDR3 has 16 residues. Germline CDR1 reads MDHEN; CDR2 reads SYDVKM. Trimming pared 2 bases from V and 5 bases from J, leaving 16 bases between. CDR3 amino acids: CASSLEGRGRDQPQHF. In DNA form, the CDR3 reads TGTGCCAGCAGTTTAGAGGGGAGGGGTAGGGATCAGCCCCAGCATTTT.

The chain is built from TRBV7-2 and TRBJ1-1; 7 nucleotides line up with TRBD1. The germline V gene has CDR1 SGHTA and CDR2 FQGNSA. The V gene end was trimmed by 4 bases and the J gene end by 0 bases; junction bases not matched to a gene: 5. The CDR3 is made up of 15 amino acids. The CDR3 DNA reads TGTGCCAGCAGCTCTGACAGGGCCATGAACACTGAAGCTTTCTTT. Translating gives CASSSDRAMNTEAFF.

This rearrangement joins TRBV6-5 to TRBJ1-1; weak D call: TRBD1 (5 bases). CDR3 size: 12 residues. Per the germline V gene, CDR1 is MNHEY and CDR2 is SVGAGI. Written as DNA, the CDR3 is TGTGTCGCGGGGGTGGACAACACTGAAGCTTTCTTT. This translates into CVAGVDNTEAFF.

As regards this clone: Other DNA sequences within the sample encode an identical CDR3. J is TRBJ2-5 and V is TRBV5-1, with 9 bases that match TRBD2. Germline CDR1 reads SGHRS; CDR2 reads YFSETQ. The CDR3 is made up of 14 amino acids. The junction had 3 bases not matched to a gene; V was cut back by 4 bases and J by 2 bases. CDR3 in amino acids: CASSGTSGQETQYF. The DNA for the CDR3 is TGCGCCAGCAGCGGCACTAGCGGGCAAGAGACCCAGTACTTC.

Here the CDR3 reads CASSLIGQGRQETQYF. CDR3 DNA: TGTGCCAGCAGCCTCATAGGACAGGGAAGGCAAGAGACCCAGTACTTC. The rearrangement uses TRBV7-9 and TRBJ2-5, with 8 bases aligning to TRBD1. Germline V gene sequence: CDR1 SEHNR, CDR2 FQNEAQ (reference sequence). The junction had 10 bases not matched to a gene; V was cut back by 5 bases and J by 2 bases. CDR3 length equals 16 residues.

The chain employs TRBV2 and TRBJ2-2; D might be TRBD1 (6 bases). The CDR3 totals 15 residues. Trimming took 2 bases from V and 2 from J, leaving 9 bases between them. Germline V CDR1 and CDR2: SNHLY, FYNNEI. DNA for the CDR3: TGTGCCAGCAGTGAAAGGACAGCTAACACCGGGGAGCTGTTTTTT. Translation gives CASSERTANTGELFF.

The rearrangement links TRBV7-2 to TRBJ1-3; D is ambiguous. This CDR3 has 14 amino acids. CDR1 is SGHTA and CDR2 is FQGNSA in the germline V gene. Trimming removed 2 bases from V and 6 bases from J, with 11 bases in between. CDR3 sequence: CASSLPGLENTIYF. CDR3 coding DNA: TGTGCCAGCAGCTTACCGGGTCTCGAAAACACCATATATTTT.

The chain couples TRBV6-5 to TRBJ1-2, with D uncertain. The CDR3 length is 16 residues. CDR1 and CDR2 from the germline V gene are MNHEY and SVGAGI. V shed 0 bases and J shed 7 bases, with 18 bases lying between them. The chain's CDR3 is CASSYSEPGIWGGYTF. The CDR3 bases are TGTGCCAGCAGTTACTCGGAGCCGGGGATCTGGGGTGGCTACACCTTC.

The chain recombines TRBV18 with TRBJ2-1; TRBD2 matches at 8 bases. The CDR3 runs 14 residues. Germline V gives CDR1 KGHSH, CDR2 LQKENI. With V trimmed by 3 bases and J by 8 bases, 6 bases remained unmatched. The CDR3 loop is CASSPLAGRDEQFF. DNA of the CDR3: TGTGCCAGCTCACCCCTAGCGGGTCGCGATGAGCAGTTCTTC. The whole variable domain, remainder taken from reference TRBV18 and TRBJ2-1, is NAGVMQNPRHLVRRRGQEARLRCSPMKGHSHVYWYRQLPEEGLKFMVYLQKENIIDESGMPKERFSAEFPKEGPSILRIQQVVRGDSAAYFCASSPLAGRDEQFFGPGTRLTVL.

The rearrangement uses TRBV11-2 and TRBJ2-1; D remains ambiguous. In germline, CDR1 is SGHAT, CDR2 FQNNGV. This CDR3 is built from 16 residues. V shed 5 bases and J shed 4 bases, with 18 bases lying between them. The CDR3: CASSPREFSNYNEQFF. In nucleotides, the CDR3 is TGTGCCAGCAGCCCTCGAGAGTTCTCGAATTACAATGAGCAGTTCTTC. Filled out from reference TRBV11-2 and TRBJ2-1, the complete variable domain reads EAGVAQSPRYKIIEKRQSVAFWCNPISGHATLYWYQQILGQGPKLLIQFQNNGVVDDSQLPKDRFSAERLKGVDSTLKIQPAKLEDSAVYLCASSPREFSNYNEQFFGPGTRLTVL.